The 19 T cell receptor beta chains in this list originate from one sample, sequenced in a study of T-cell memory formation after mild COVID-19. Each CDR3 protein is one row after TCRdb ran MiXCR on the 5' RACE reads. The repertoire includes fewer than 150,000 distinct CDR3 sequences, about 18% of them detected once, and roughly 5.3% sits in the top ten. The source material was PBMCs or a T cell subset sorted from them (not recorded which). The receptor set was obtained from a man aged 18 to 29 who had mild COVID-19 (a few samples of this study predate the infection). Cell type and time point are not known.

This clonotype was counted a few times. The rearrangement uses TRBV11-2 and TRBJ2-4; 7 nucleotides match TRBD1. Germline V gene data show CDR1 as SGHAT and CDR2 as FQNNGV. Losses at the gene ends were 7 bases for V and 7 bases for J; bases not matched to a gene: 13. The CDR3 has 15 amino acids. Here the CDR3 reads CASTSPQGSGNIQYF. The CDR3 nucleotides are TGTGCCAGCACCAGCCCACAGGGGTCGGGGAACATTCAGTACTTC.

This chain uses TRBV7-3 with TRBJ1-1; the D is unclear. The V gene lost 4 bases and the J gene lost 7 bases, with 13 bases spanning the gap. The CDR3 has 13 amino acids. Germline lookup yields CDR1 SGHTA and CDR2 FQGTGA. The CDR3 coding sequence is TGTGCCAGCAGCTCCGTCATCTGGGGTGAAGCTTTCTTT. Translation: CASSSVIWGEAFF.

The J gene is TRBJ2-6, the V gene TRBV25-1; the match to TRBD1 covers 9 bases. V was pared by 6 bases and J by 0 bases, with 6 bases of the junction left unmatched. This CDR3 comprises 17 residues. Germline loops: CDR1 MGHDK, CDR2 SYGVNS. The CDR3 here is CASSETGGSSGANVLTF. CDR3 coding DNA: TGTGCCAGCAGCGAGACAGGGGGAAGCTCTGGGGCCAACGTCCTGACTTTC.

J is TRBJ1-6 and V is TRBV5-1; D might be TRBD1 (6 bases). V lost 0 bases and J lost 8, with 15 bases in between. The CDR3 extends over 16 amino acids. Germline V gives CDR1 SGHRS, CDR2 YFSETQ. The CDR3 here is CASSLESRGSYSPLHF. The CDR3 DNA reads as TGCGCCAGCAGCTTGGAATCCAGGGGCTCCTATTCACCCCTCCACTTT.

The chain links TRBV11-2 to TRBJ2-7, with D uncertain. V shed 6 bases and J shed 6 bases, with 9 bases lying between them. CDR1 and CDR2 from the germline V gene are SGHAT and FQNNGV. The CDR3 spans 11 residues. CDR3 nucleotides: TGTGCCAGCAGTTCCGAGCTCGAGCAGTACGTC. Translating it yields CASSSELEQYV.

This clonotype has a handful of counts. This chain connects TRBV5-1 to TRBJ1-1, with D hard to call. With 2 bases removed from V and 5 bases from J, the gap between germline ends came to 13 bases. This CDR3 is built from 14 residues. Germline loops: CDR1 SGHRS, CDR2 YFSETQ. DNA of the CDR3: TGCGCCAGCAGCTTCTCGGAGTTGAGGACTGAAGCTTTCTTT. It is translated as CASSFSELRTEAFF.

The V gene is TRBV11-2, the J gene TRBJ2-2; possibly TRBD1 for D (6 bases). The CDR3 extends over 15 amino acids. Germline V gives CDR1 SGHAT, CDR2 FQNNGV. The ends were cut back, 5 bases at V and 5 bases at J, with 15 bases in the middle. CDR3 amino acids: CASSHVGQGTGELFF. CDR3 in DNA: TGTGCCAGCAGCCACGTAGGGCAGGGGACCGGGGAGCTGTTTTTT.

This clonotype was counted once. V usage is TRBV5-1 and J usage is TRBJ1-2; D is possibly TRBD1 (5 bases). The V gene's germline CDR1 is SGHRS and CDR2 YFSETQ. V dropped 4 bases and J dropped 5 bases, with 15 bases sitting between them. The CDR3 runs 14 residues. The CDR3 sequence: CASSPDDSAYGYTF. In DNA, the CDR3 is TGCGCCAGCAGCCCGGACGACAGCGCGTATGGCTACACCTTC.

This clonotype was recorded many times. This chain joins TRBV7-6 and TRBJ2-7; the D is unclear. Germline V gives CDR1 SGHVS, CDR2 FNYEAQ. This CDR3 is 12 amino acids long. Trimming took off 0 bases at V and 5 bases at J, with 5 bases between the two ends. This chain's CDR3 is CASSLASNEQYF. The CDR3 DNA reads TGTGCCAGCAGCTTAGCCTCGAACGAGCAGTACTTC.

This clonotype was found a few times. This chain joins TRBV12-3 or TRBV12-4 and TRBJ1-5, with a weak D call TRBD1 (6 bases). V lost 6 bases to trimming and J lost 8 bases, with 23 bases between them. This CDR3 region has 16 residues. CDR3 protein: CASRLWGGGLQEPQHF. CDR3 bases: TGTGCCAGCAGACTCTGGGGAGGGGGTCTACAGGAGCCCCAGCATTTT.

This clonotype came up many times. The V call is TRBV6-6, the J call TRBJ2-3; TRBD1 matches at 9 bases. The CDR3 loop spans 16 amino acids. V dropped 6 bases and J dropped 1; count of bases not matched to a gene: 8. Germline loops: CDR1 MNHNY, CDR2 SVGAGI (reference sequence). The CDR3 DNA sequence: TGTGCCAGCAGCCTTGGACAGGGGATTCGCACAGATACGCAGTATTTT. The encoded protein is CASSLGQGIRTDTQYF.

This sequence joins TRBV24-1 and TRBJ2-1, with 13 bases that match TRBD2. Germline values: CDR1 KGHDR, CDR2 SFDVKD. The CDR3 has 15 amino acids. The ends lost 8 bases at V and 9 bases at J; junction bases unmatched: 9. CDR3 sequence: CATTPTSGGAGEQFF. The CDR3 nucleotides read TGTGCCACCACCCCCACTAGCGGGGGGGCAGGTGAGCAGTTCTTC.

This chain links TRBV14 with TRBJ2-5; 7 positions match TRBD1. Per the germline V gene, CDR1 is SGHDN and CDR2 is FVKESK. V shed 5 bases and J 7 bases; nucleotides not matched to a gene: 4. CDR3 length: 12 residues. CDR3 sequence reads: CASSSQGLTQYF. CDR3 bases: TGTGCCAGCAGCTCACAGGGGTTGACCCAGTACTTC. Filled out from reference TRBV14 and TRBJ2-5, the complete variable domain reads EAGVTQFPSHSVIEKGQTVTLRCDPISGHDNLYWYRRVMGKEIKFLLHFVKESKQDESGMPNNRFLAERTGGTYSTLKVQPAELEDSGVYFCASSSQGLTQYFGPGTRLLVL.

The V and J genes are TRBV4-1 and TRBJ1-2, with 9 bases identical to TRBD1. Trimming at V came to 4 bases and at J to 6 bases, leaving 6 bases not matched to a gene. Germline CDR1 is MGHRA and CDR2 is YSYEKL. This CDR3 contains 14 residues. This CDR3 is CASSPRDRDNGYTF. CDR3 bases: TGCGCCAGCAGCCCCCGGGACAGGGACAATGGCTACACCTTC.

The chain has TRBV10-3 and TRBJ2-2, with TRBD2 as a possible D gene (5 bases). V was clipped by 10 bases and J by 0 bases, with 15 bases between them. Germline V lookup: CDR1 ENHRY, CDR2 SYGVKD. There are 15 residues in the CDR3. The CDR3 reads CATSGLLANTGELFF. For the CDR3, the DNA is TGTGCCACCTCCGGACTTCTCGCGAACACCGGGGAGCTGTTTTTT.

V is TRBV7-3 and J is TRBJ1-1, with unresolved D. The CDR3 extends over 14 amino acids. The V and J ends lost 5 bases and 2 bases respectively, with 12 bases between them. CDR1 is SGHTA, CDR2 FQGTGA, per germline. CDR3 region: CASSLKPGNTEAFF. DNA for the CDR3: TGTGCCAGCAGCCTGAAGCCGGGAAACACTGAAGCTTTCTTT.

This chain uses TRBV20-1 with TRBJ1-4; tentatively, D is TRBD1 (5 bases). The germline V gene has CDR1 DFQATT and CDR2 SNEGSKA (reference sequence). CDR3 size: 13 residues. The CDR3 sequence is CSLLIGGSEKLFF. CDR3 nucleotides: TGCAGCCTCTTGATCGGGGGTAGTGAAAAACTGTTTTTT.

V gene TRBV7-2 combines with J gene TRBJ2-5, with D possibly being TRBD1 or TRBD2 (6 bases each). Germline-derived CDR1 and CDR2 are SGHTA and FQGNSA. The V gene lost 6 bases and the J gene lost 4 bases, with 12 bases spanning the gap. The CDR3 is 13 residues long. The CDR3 loop reads CASSGGPRETQYF. In DNA form, the CDR3 reads TGTGCCAGCAGTGGGGGGCCCCGAGAGACCCAGTACTTC.

This sequence joins TRBV12-3 or TRBV12-4 and TRBJ1-6; 10 nucleotides match TRBD1. Trimming cost V 4 bases and J 13 bases; bases outside gene matches: 10. The CDR3 covers 15 residues. CDR3: CASSSVTGGGSPLHF. In DNA form, the CDR3 reads TGTGCCAGCAGTTCCGTGACAGGGGGCGGATCCCCCCTCCACTTT.